This T cell receptor (beta chain) stems from a study of T cell responses to AZD1222 COVID-19 vaccine (dated by TCRdb to the early 2020s). Concerning the study at large: AZD1222 recipients whose second dose came at about 4 weeks and those whose second dose came at about 12 weeks were combined into one group, since spike-specific TCR depth and breadth did not differ between the two schedules. TCR sequencing was performed for approximately 240 trial participants, of whom about 200 were given two doses of AZD1222 and some 26 were given two doses of MenACWY control vaccine. Enrollment into the trials was organized by age into subgroups of 18-55, 56-69 and 70-plus years, and those subgroups contained roughly 150, 30 and 60 TCR-sequenced participants, respectively. Overall study results and their limits: Only a handful of AZD1222 recipients were SARS-CoV-2 seropositive at baseline, limiting conclusions about previously exposed vaccinees. The whole spike protein was spanned by vaccine-associated CD4 TCRs, and dominant responses were seen in regions 160-218 and 743-854. A significant rise in spike-specific TCR breadth and depth was observed after two AZD1222 doses relative to day 0 and relative to MenACWY recipients. Most participants were white British and females outnumbered males, and the authors suggested that clonal diversity may have been underestimated. Because no day 14 peak-response samples were available, the repertoires could be characterized only after the peak T cell response. In the small 56-69-year group, the increase in depth fell short of significance, most likely because of low power. Nearly half of unique spike-specific TCRs reportedly recognized epitopes outside regions mutated in the B.1.351 and B.1.1.7 variants.

The CDR3 regions of human TCRbeta chains were analyzed by immunosequencing. Per the source publication's procedure: Repertoire TCRs were checked for matches against a reference library of SARS-CoV-2-specific TCRs that had been generated using the MIRA antigen-specificity platform. Breadth meant the fraction of unique TCRs that were SARS-CoV-2-associated, whereas depth meant the fraction of total T cells that were SARS-CoV-2-associated. Using the MIRA data, each spike-specific TCR was assigned both to the spike region to which the TCR was reactive and to a CD4 or CD8 class. Log10-transformed breadth and depth values were compared by one-way ANOVA with Sidak's multiple comparisons tests. Held by TCRdb, this immuneACCESS table contains in-frame sequences only and omits some clones. Under half of the omission traces to an unresolved V gene where checked; the cause of the rest is unknown. The V and J calls and clone size are taken from that table; D and trimming were inferred from the DNA. This sample has 150,000 or so clones in its table, and 80% to 95% of those were observed once. Approximately 2.3% of the sample lies in the top ten.

The CDR3 numbers 14 residues from cysteine through phenylalanine. Only the CDR3 part of the read is kept: 42 bases, read in frame from the first base. V and J lose 1 base and 7 bases, and a span of 11 bases separates them. The CDR1 and CDR2 encoded by the germline V gene are SGHAT and FQNNGV. Of note for this clone: The specificity of this receptor is unknown. Base qualities are not recorded, but no much larger clone differs from it by a single base.

In the paper's terms, the time point label means: baseline before first vaccination. Samples from vaccinated people were obtained from the UK trials COV001 and COV002, which included a single-blind randomized controlled phase 2/3 trial of AZD1222 (ChAdOx1 nCoV-19) in healthy adults. For TCRbeta chain sequencing, PBMC samples were collected from trial participants at day 0 and at day 28 after the second dose. The rearranged segments are TRBV11-2 and TRBJ2-1; no D gene can be assigned with confidence. This sequence originates from an adult in good health. The sample here was peripheral blood, taken on day 0 of AZD1222 vaccination. The CDR3 region: CASSLAGDRNEQFF. The sequence in DNA is TGTGCCAGCAGCTTAGCCGGCGATAGGAATGAGCAGTTCTTC.